The 3 T cell receptor beta chains given below trace back to one sample, sequenced in a study of blood T cell repertoires in COVID-19. TCRdb's copy holds only in-frame clones and misses some; the assay was immunoSEQ multiplex PCR. The sample yields more than 95,000 clones, approximately 80% seen once. The sequenced sample was peripheral blood. The source is a woman older than 75 with acute or convalescent COVID-19.

DNA for the CDR3: TGTGCCACCGCCGGGACAGGGGGTGGTTCGAACACAGATACGCAGTATTTT. Protein: CATAGTGGGSNTDTQYF. The chain employs TRBV15 and TRBJ2-3; TRBD1 aligns across 11 bases. With 8 bases clipped from V and 2 bases from J, the junction kept 12 bases outside the gene matches. CDR3 length equals 17 residues. Germline loops: CDR1 LNHNV, CDR2 YYDKDF (reference sequence). The variable domain in full, completed from reference TRBV15 and TRBJ2-3, reads DAMVIQNPRYQVTQFGKPVTLSCSQTLNHNVMYWYQQKSSQAPKLLFHYYDKDFNNEADTPDNFQSRRPNTSFCFLDIRSPGLGDTAMYLCATAGTGGGSNTDTQYFGPGTRLTVL.

V and J are TRBV6-5 and TRBJ2-5; 7 bases line up with TRBD1. Germline CDR1 reads MNHEY; CDR2 reads SVGAGI. This CDR3 region has 15 residues. Trimming cost V 5 bases and J 3 bases; bases outside gene matches: 9. The CDR3 reads CASSPNHGQEETQYF. Written as DNA, the CDR3 is TGTGCCAGCAGTCCCAACCACGGACAGGAAGAGACCCAGTACTTC.

The CDR3, as DNA: TGTGCCAGCAGTGAAACAGGGAACTATGGCTACACCTTC. Translation gives CASSETGNYGYTF. The chain combines TRBV2 with TRBJ1-2, with D possibly TRBD1 on 6 matching bases. The germline V and J ends were trimmed by 2 bases and 2 bases, with 6 bases remaining between them. The length of the CDR3 is 13 residues. Per the germline V gene, CDR1 is SNHLY and CDR2 is FYNNEI. The complete variable domain, with remaining parts taken from reference TRBV2 and TRBJ1-2, reads EPEVTQTPSHQVTQMGQEVILRCVPISNHLYFYWYRQILGQKVEFLVSFYNNEISEKSEIFDDQFSVERPDGSNFTLKIRSTKLEDSAMYFCASSETGNYGYTFGSGTRLTVV.